This T cell receptor (beta chain) derives from a study of T cells in women clearing cervical HPV infection. Study at large: For cases, blood was sampled a median about 150 days after lesion detection, interquartile range about 90 to 210 days. General observations from the study: Effector/memory and HPV-specific T cells were not isolated, and association timing is unknown.

About this clone: Its cognate antigen is unknown. The DNA ends 3 residues before the CDR3 does, and the rest of the CDR3 is filled in from the germline J gene.

Trimming cost V 7 bases and J 6 bases; bases outside gene matches: 6. The CDR3 runs 13 residues. Germline V CDR1 and CDR2: SGHRS, YFSETQ. Produced via immunoSEQ multiplex PCR; TCRdb's table is partial and in-frame only. The sample table sets out approximately 41,000 clones. The origin of this receptor is a woman aged 18-70 years with a cervical HPV16 infection that either progressed to CIN3+ or cleared (not recorded which). This rearrangement joins TRBV5-1 to TRBJ1-1; 10 bases are a match to TRBD1. The specimen was blood buffy coat. The part of the CDR3 DNA that was read is TGCGCCAGCGGACAGGGGGGCCCTGCTGAA. This translates into CASGQGGPAE. The complete CDR3 protein is CASGQGGPAEAFF.